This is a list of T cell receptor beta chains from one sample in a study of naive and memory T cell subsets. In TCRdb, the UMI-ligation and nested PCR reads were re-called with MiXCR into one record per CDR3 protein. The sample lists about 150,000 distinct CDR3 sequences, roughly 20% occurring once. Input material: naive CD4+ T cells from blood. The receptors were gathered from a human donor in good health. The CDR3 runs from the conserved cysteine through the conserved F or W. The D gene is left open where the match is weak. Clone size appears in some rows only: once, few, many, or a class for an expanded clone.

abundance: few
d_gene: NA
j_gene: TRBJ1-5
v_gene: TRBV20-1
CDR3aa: CSANNGRNQPQHF
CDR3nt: TGCAGTGCTAACAACGGCCGCAATCAGCCCCAGCATTTT

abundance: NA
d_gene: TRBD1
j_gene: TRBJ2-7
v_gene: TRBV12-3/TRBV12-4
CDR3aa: CASKPGQSSYEQYF
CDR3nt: TGTGCCAGCAAGCCGGGACAGTCCTCCTACGAGCAGTACTTC

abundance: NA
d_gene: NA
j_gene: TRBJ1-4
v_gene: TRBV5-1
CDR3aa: CASSLGRGEKLFF
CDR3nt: TGCGCCAGCAGCTTGGGCCGGGGTGAAAAACTGTTTTTT

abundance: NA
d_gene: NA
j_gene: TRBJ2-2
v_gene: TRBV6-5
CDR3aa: CASRPRGTVNTGELFF
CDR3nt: TGTGCCAGCAGACCACGGGGGACAGTAAACACCGGGGAGCTGTTTTTT

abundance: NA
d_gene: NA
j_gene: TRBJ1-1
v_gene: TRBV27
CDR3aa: CASSLSGLKGTEAFF
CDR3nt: TGTGCCAGCAGTTTATCAGGGTTAAAGGGGACTGAAGCTTTCTTT

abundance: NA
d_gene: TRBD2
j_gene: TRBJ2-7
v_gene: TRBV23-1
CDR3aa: CASSQTGGSTYEQYF
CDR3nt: TGCGCCAGCAGTCAAACGGGAGGATCGACCTACGAGCAGTACTTC

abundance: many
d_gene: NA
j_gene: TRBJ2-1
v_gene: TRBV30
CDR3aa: CAWSVRVAGYYEQFF
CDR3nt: TGTGCCTGGAGTGTACGGGTGGCTGGGTATTATGAGCAGTTCTTC

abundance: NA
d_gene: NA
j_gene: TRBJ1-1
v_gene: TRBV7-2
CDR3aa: CASSPNRLAEAFF
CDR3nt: TGTGCCAGCAGCCCGAACAGGCTTGCTGAAGCTTTCTTT

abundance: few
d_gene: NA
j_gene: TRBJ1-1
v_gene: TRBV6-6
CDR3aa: CASSYIGTPEAFF
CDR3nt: TGTGCCAGCAGTTACATAGGAACGCCTGAAGCTTTCTTT

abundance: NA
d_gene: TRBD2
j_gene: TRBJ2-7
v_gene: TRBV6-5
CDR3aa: CASRSGLAGRYEQYF
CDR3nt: TGTGCCAGCAGATCCGGACTAGCGGGGAGATACGAGCAGTACTTC

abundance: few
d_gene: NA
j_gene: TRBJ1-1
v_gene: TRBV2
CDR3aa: CASSERSKLLVNTEAFF
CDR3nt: TGTGCCAGCAGTGAGAGGAGTAAGTTGTTGGTGAACACTGAAGCTTTCTTT

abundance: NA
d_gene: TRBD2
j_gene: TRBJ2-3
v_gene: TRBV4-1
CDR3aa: CASSQALRETDTQYF
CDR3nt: TGCGCCAGCAGCCAAGCCTTGCGGGAGACAGATACGCAGTATTTT

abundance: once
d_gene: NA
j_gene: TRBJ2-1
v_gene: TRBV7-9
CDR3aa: CASSLGQGSSYNEQFF
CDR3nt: TGTGCCAGCAGCTTAGGGCAGGGGAGCTCCTACAATGAGCAGTTCTTC

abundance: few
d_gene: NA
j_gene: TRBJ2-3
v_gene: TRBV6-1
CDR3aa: CASSAGTLSTDTQYF
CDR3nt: TGTGCCAGCAGTGCCGGGACACTTAGCACAGATACGCAGTATTTT

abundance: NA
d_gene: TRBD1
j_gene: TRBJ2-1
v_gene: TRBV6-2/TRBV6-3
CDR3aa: CASRRQGVSYNEQFF
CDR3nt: TGTGCCAGCAGACGACAGGGGGTATCCTACAATGAGCAGTTCTTC

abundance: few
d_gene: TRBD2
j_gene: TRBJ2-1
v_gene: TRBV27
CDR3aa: CASAHRGGRDNEQFF
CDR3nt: TGTGCCAGCGCACACCGGGGCGGGAGGGATAATGAGCAGTTCTTC

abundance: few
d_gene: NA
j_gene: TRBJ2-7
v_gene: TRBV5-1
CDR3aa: CASSLAGHYEQYF
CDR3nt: TGCGCCAGCAGCTTGGCTGGGCACTACGAGCAGTACTTC

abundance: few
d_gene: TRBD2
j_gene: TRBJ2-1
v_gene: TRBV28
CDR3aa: CASSTAGGPLDEQFF
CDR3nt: TGTGCCAGCAGTACAGCGGGAGGGCCCTTGGATGAGCAGTTCTTC

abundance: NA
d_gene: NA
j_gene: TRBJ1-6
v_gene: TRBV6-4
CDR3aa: CASRATGQQSNSPLHF
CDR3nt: TGTGCCAGCAGAGCGACAGGACAACAAAGCAATTCACCCCTCCACTTT

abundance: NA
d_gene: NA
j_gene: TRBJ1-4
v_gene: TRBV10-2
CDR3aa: CASSGYPSGNEKLFF
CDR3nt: TGCGCCAGCAGTGGGTATCCCTCGGGTAATGAAAAACTGTTTTTT

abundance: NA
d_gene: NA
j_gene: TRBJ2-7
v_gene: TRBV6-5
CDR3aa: CATKSRPYEQYF
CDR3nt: TGTGCCACCAAGTCGAGGCCCTACGAGCAGTACTTC

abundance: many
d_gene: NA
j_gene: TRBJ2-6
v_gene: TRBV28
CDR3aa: CASSPLTGANVLTF
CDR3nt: TGTGCCAGCAGCCCCCTAACTGGGGCCAACGTCCTGACTTTC

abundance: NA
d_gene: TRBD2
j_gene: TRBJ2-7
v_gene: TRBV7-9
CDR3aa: CASSLRATSVEYEQYF
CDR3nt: TGTGCCAGCAGCTTACGGGCGACTAGCGTCGAGTACGAGCAGTACTTC

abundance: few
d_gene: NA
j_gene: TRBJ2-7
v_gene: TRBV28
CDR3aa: CASSLWERSYEQYF
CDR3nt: TGTGCCAGCAGTTTATGGGAAAGAAGCTACGAGCAGTACTTC

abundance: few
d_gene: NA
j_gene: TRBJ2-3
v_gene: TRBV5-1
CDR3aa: CASSPYRQSSTDTQYF
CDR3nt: TGCGCCAGCAGCCCATATAGACAGAGTAGCACAGATACGCAGTATTTT

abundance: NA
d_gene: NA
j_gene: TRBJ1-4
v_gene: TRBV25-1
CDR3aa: CASGKQGLNEKLFF
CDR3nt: TGTGCCAGCGGTAAACAGGGTCTGAATGAAAAACTGTTTTTT

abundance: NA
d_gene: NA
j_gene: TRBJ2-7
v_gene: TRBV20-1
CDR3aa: CSARDYGDLYEQYF
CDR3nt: TGCAGTGCTAGAGATTATGGGGACCTCTACGAGCAGTACTTC

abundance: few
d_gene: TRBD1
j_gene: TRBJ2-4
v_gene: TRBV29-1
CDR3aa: CSAEKDRDGIQYF
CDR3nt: TGCAGCGCCGAAAAAGACAGGGATGGCATTCAGTACTTC

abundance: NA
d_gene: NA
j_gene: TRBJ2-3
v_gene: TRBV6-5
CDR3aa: CASSYKAGGTDTQYF
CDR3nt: TGTGCCAGCAGTTACAAGGCAGGGGGCACAGATACGCAGTATTTT

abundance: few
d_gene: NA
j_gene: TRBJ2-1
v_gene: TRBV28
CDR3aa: CASSLTGGTNEQFF
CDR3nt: TGTGCCAGCAGTTTAACGGGCGGGACCAATGAGCAGTTCTTC

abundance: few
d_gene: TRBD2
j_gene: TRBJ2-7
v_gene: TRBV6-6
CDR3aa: CASSWGGGTYEQYF
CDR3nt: TGTGCCAGCAGTTGGGGGGGGGGAACCTACGAGCAGTACTTC

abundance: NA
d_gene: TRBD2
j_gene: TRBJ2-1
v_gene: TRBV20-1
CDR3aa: CSARGSGRAFNEQFF
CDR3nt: TGCAGTGCTAGAGGCAGCGGGAGGGCCTTCAATGAGCAGTTCTTC

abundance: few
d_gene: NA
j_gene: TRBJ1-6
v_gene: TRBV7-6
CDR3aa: CASSLERNSPLHF
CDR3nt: TGTGCCAGCAGCTTAGAGCGAAATTCACCCCTCCACTTT

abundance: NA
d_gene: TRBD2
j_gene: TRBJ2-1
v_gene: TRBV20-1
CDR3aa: CSARGASGSHGNEQFF
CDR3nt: TGCAGTGCTAGAGGTGCTAGCGGGAGCCACGGGAATGAGCAGTTCTTC

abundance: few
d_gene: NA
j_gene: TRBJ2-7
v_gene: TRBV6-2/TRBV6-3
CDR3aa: CASQRTGVYEQYF
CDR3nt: TGTGCCAGTCAAAGGACCGGAGTCTACGAGCAGTACTTC

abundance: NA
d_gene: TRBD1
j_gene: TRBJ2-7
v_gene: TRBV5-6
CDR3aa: CASSLVEDRGNYEQYF
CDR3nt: TGTGCCAGCAGCTTGGTCGAGGACAGGGGAAACTACGAGCAGTACTTC

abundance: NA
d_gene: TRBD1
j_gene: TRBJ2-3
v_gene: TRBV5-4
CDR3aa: CASSPAGTGFPDTQYF
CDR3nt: TGTGCCAGCAGCCCCGCCGGGACAGGGTTTCCCGATACGCAGTATTTT

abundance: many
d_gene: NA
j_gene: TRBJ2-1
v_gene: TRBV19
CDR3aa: CASSTQGEGDEQFF
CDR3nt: TGTGCCAGTAGTACCCAAGGAGAGGGTGATGAGCAGTTCTTC

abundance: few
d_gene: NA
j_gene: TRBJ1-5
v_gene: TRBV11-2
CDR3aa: CASSLVGGVQPQHF
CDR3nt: TGTGCCAGCAGCTTAGTAGGCGGGGTACAGCCCCAGCATTTT

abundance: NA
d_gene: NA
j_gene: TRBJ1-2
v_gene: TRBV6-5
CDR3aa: CASSLDSHNGYTF
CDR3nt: TGTGCCAGCAGTCTGGACAGCCATAATGGCTACACCTTC

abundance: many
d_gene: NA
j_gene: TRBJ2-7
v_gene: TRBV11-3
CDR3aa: CASSLLSPARPYEQYF
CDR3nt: TGTGCCAGCAGCTTACTTAGTCCTGCTCGGCCCTACGAGCAGTACTTC

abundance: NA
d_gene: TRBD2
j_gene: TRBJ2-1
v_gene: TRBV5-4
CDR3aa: CASTSGRSYNEQFF
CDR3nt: TGTGCCAGCACGAGCGGGAGATCCTACAATGAGCAGTTCTTC